This is a list of T cell receptor beta chains from one sample in a study of blood T cell repertoires in COVID-19. This table comes from immunoSEQ multiplex PCR, and its TCRdb copy is limited to in-frame clones, with some not included. The sample holds roughly 130,000 clones, 80% to 90% seen once. Source material: peripheral blood. The receptors were sampled from an older woman with acute or convalescent COVID-19. Both conserved end residues are part of each CDR3. The order of the fields is clone size, D gene, J gene, V gene, CDR3 DNA, CDR3 protein. A D gene is named only where the DNA matches it firmly. Rows may omit the clone size; those that give it use once, few, many or a size class.

>NA|NA|TRBJ1-5|TRBV7-8
TGTGCCAGCAGCTTAGTGACAGGCACCAATCAGCCCCAGCATTTT
CASSLVTGTNQPQHF
>NA|NA|TRBJ1-1|TRBV19
TGTGCCACCACCGAATTGGGGAGTGACACTGAAGCTTTCTTT
CATTELGSDTEAFF
>few|TRBD1|TRBJ1-6|TRBV6-5
TGTGCCAGCAGTCTAGGACAGGGGCGAGATTCACCCCTCCACTTT
CASSLGQGRDSPLHF
>NA|TRBD1|TRBJ1-1|TRBV18
TGTGCCAGCTCACCACTAGACAGGGGTACTGAAGCTTTCTTT
CASSPLDRGTEAFF
>NA|TRBD1|TRBJ2-5|TRBV28
TGTGCCAGTTCAGGGGGCCTAGAGACCCAGTACTTC
CASSGGLETQYF
>NA|TRBD2|TRBJ2-2|TRBV2
TGTGCCAGCAGTGAACAACTAGCGGGAGGGAACGGGGAGCTGTTTTTT
CASSEQLAGGNGELFF
>NA|NA|TRBJ1-6|TRBV5-1
TGCGCCAGCAGCTTGGACGGTCAGACAGGCCCGGGGTCACCCCTCCACTTT
CASSLDGQTGPGSPLHF
>NA|TRBD2|TRBJ2-1|TRBV5-1
TGCGCCAGCAGCACGGGACTAGCGGGGGGAGGTGAGCAGTTCTTC
CASSTGLAGGGEQFF
>NA|TRBD1|TRBJ1-2|TRBV5-4
TGTGCCAGCAGCCCACCGGGACAGCCCGCAGAGAGCTACACCTTC
CASSPPGQPAESYTF
>NA|NA|TRBJ1-3|TRBV6-5
TGTGCCAGCAGAGACGGACAGACTGCTGGAAACACCATATATTTT
CASRDGQTAGNTIYF
>NA|NA|TRBJ1-2|TRBV28
TGTGCCAGCAGCCCCCTCGACAAAAACTATGGCTACACCTTC
CASSPLDKNYGYTF
>once|NA|TRBJ2-1|TRBV3-1/TRBV3-2
TGTGCCAGCAAACAGGGAAGCTCCTACAATGAGCAGTTCTTC
CASKQGSSYNEQFF
>once|NA|TRBJ2-5|TRBV18
TGTGCCAGCTCACCACCTGCGGGGACAGAGACCCAGTACTTC
CASSPPAGTETQYF
>NA|NA|TRBJ1-1|TRBV5-4
TGTGCCAGCAGCTTGGGAGCAGGCCGGTCTATGAACACTGAAGCTTTCTTT
CASSLGAGRSMNTEAFF
>few|TRBD1|TRBJ2-2|TRBV6-6
TGTGCCAGCAGAGGACAGGCATACACCGGGGAGCTGTTTTTT
CASRGQAYTGELFF
>NA|TRBD2|TRBJ2-3|TRBV4-1
TGCGCCAGCAGCCAAGATGGACTAGCGGGAGCTACAGATACGCAGTATTTT
CASSQDGLAGATDTQYF
>NA|NA|TRBJ1-1|TRBV3-1/TRBV3-2
TGTGCCAGCAGCCACACAGCAAACACTGAAGCTTTCTTT
CASSHTANTEAFF
>NA|NA|TRBJ1-2|TRBV28
TGTGCCAGCACCCTGGTGGGGGGGGGATCCCCCTATGGCTACACCTTC
CASTLVGGGSPYGYTF
>NA|NA|TRBJ2-7|TRBV11-3
TGTGCCAGCAGCCTAGGCCCTGAGGGAAGCGAGCAGTACTTC
CASSLGPEGSEQYF
>NA|TRBD2|TRBJ2-3|TRBV27
TGTGCCAGCAGTTTATCGAAGCCGGGGCTAGCGGGAGCAGATACGCAGTATTTT
CASSLSKPGLAGADTQYF
>NA|NA|TRBJ1-2|TRBV5-6
TGTGCCAGCACCGGGGGGTTACACTATGGCTACACCTTC
CASTGGLHYGYTF
>NA|NA|TRBJ1-4|TRBV6-5
TGTGCCAGCAGACAGGATCCTAATGAAAAACTGTTTTTT
CASRQDPNEKLFF
>NA|NA|TRBJ1-5|TRBV28
TGTGCCAGCAGCATCAATAGCAATCAGCCCCAGCATTTT
CASSINSNQPQHF
>NA|NA|TRBJ1-1|TRBV12-3/TRBV12-4
TGTGCCAGCAGTTTACCGGGAAACACTGAAGCTTTCTTT
CASSLPGNTEAFF
>NA|NA|TRBJ1-6|TRBV25-1
TGTGCCAGCAGTCGGACAGTGGGTTCACCCCTCCACTTT
CASSRTVGSPLHF
>NA|NA|TRBJ1-1|TRBV19
TGTGCCAGTAGTACAGACAGAAACACTGAAGCTTTCTTT
CASSTDRNTEAFF
>NA|TRBD1|TRBJ2-1|TRBV5-1
TGCGCCAGCAGCTTGGGACAGGGGTATTACCATGAGCAGTTCTTC
CASSLGQGYYHEQFF
>NA|NA|TRBJ2-1|TRBV27
TGTGCCAGCTTGGGGGGAGCCTGGAGCTCCTACAATGAGCAGTTCTTC
CASLGGAWSSYNEQFF
>NA|NA|TRBJ2-3|TRBV6-5
TGTGCCAGCACCCCCTACCTTTCCAGCACAGATACGCAGTATTTT
CASTPYLSSTDTQYF
>NA|NA|TRBJ1-2|TRBV6-1
TGTGCCAGCAGTGAAGTCCGGACTTTTCCAACGGCCCCCTATGGCTACACCTTC
CASSEVRTFPTAPYGYTF
>NA|NA|TRBJ1-2|TRBV19
TGTGCCAGTAGTATGCCCGCGGGGGCTGACTACTATGGCTACACCTTC
CASSMPAGADYYGYTF
>once|NA|TRBJ1-3|TRBV7-9
TGTGCCAGCAGCTATCCCCAGGGGATGGAAAACACCATATATTTT
CASSYPQGMENTIYF
>NA|NA|TRBJ1-2|TRBV6-2/TRBV6-3
TGTGCCAGCAGTTACTCGCTAACGGTCGGCTACACCTTC
CASSYSLTVGYTF
>NA|NA|TRBJ1-1|TRBV14
TGTGCCAGCAGCCCCCGAGTCCGGGGAGAAGCTTTCTTT
CASSPRVRGEAFF
>NA|TRBD2|TRBJ2-1|TRBV28
TGTGCCAGCAGAGAGGGAGCGGGGTACAATGAGCAGTTCTTC
CASREGAGYNEQFF
>few|NA|TRBJ2-3|TRBV24-1
TGTGCCACCAGTGACACAGGTGGGACAGATACGCAGTATTTT
CATSDTGGTDTQYF
>NA|TRBD1|TRBJ2-5|TRBV5-1
TGCGCCAGCCGACAGGGGCAAGAGACCCAGTACTTC
CASRQGQETQYF
>NA|NA|TRBJ1-1|TRBV5-1
TGCGCCAGCAGCTTGGCAACCGGGACAACTGAAGCTTTCTTT
CASSLATGTTEAFF
>NA|NA|TRBJ2-7|TRBV27
TGTGCCAGCAGTTCTACAGGGCTCAAGGGACCCTACGAGCAGTACTTC
CASSSTGLKGPYEQYF
>NA|NA|TRBJ1-2|TRBV3-1/TRBV3-2
TGTGCCAGCAGCCCTAGGTTGACAGGCGGCTACACCTTC
CASSPRLTGGYTF
>once|NA|TRBJ2-1|TRBV19
TGTGCCAGTAGTACCCGGGACTTGTCCTACAATGAGCAGTTCTTC
CASSTRDLSYNEQFF
>medium-sized|NA|TRBJ1-3|TRBV25-1
TGTGCCAGCAGTGATGGGCCGACAGACTCTGACTCTGGAAACACCATATATTTT
CASSDGPTDSDSGNTIYF
>once|TRBD2|TRBJ2-3|TRBV5-6
TGTGCCAGCAGTTTGACTAGCGGGAGCATTAGAGATACGCAGTATTTT
CASSLTSGSIRDTQYF
>NA|TRBD2|TRBJ2-6|TRBV10-3
TGTGCCATCAGTGATGTTCTAGCGGGAGCTGGGGCCAACGTCCTGACTTTC
CAISDVLAGAGANVLTF
>NA|TRBD2|TRBJ2-3|TRBV3-1/TRBV3-2
TGTGCCAGCAGCCTTCGGGGAATAGCGGGAGGCAGGGATACGCAGTATTTT
CASSLRGIAGGRDTQYF
>NA|NA|TRBJ2-2|TRBV9
TGTGCCAGCAGCGTAGGCCCAGACTTGTCCGGGGAGCTGTTTTTT
CASSVGPDLSGELFF
>NA|TRBD2|TRBJ2-7|TRBV28
TGTGCCAGCAGTTTAGGACTAGCTGGTCCCTACGAGCAGTACTTC
CASSLGLAGPYEQYF
>NA|NA|TRBJ1-1|TRBV5-1
TGCGCCAGCAGCTTGGGTCAGGGTCTGAACACTGAAGCTTTCTTT
CASSLGQGLNTEAFF
>NA|TRBD1|TRBJ1-2|TRBV27
TGTGCCAGCAGCCGACAGGGGGCGGGGGCCTATGGCTACACCTTC
CASSRQGAGAYGYTF
>once|NA|TRBJ2-5|TRBV28
TGTGCCAGCAGTCCTGACAGTCCGGATCGGAAAGAGACCCAGTACTTC
CASSPDSPDRKETQYF
>NA|NA|TRBJ1-1|TRBV19
TGTGCCAGTAGTCCAGGGCTAAGAGCTGAAGCTTTCTTT
CASSPGLRAEAFF
>NA|TRBD2|TRBJ2-2|TRBV3-1/TRBV3-2
TGTGCCAGCAGCCAAGGCGGGAGTCGAGGCGGGGAGCTGTTTTTT
CASSQGGSRGGELFF
>NA|TRBD1|TRBJ2-4|TRBV11-2
TGTGCCAGCAGCCAGCGACAGGGGCAAAACATTCAGTACTTC
CASSQRQGQNIQYF
>once|NA|TRBJ2-1|TRBV7-2
TGTGCCAGCAGCCCGCCGGGACTCCTCTACAATGAGCAGTTCTTC
CASSPPGLLYNEQFF
>NA|NA|TRBJ1-2|TRBV6-2/TRBV6-3
TGTGCCAGCAGTTACGCTTACAGGGAAGCTTCATATGGCTACACCTTC
CASSYAYREASYGYTF
>NA|NA|TRBJ1-1|TRBV6-5
TGTGCCAGCAGTTACTCGGGCCTGAACACTGAAGCTTTCTTT
CASSYSGLNTEAFF
>NA|NA|TRBJ1-1|TRBV3-1/TRBV3-2
TGTGCCAGCAGCCAAGAGTGGACTTACCGCACTGAAGCTTTCTTT
CASSQEWTYRTEAFF
>NA|NA|TRBJ2-1|TRBV19
TGTGCCAGTAGTTACAGGGTGGAAAGTAATGAGCAGTTCTTC
CASSYRVESNEQFF
>NA|NA|TRBJ1-1|TRBV4-2
TGTGCCAGCAGCCAAGAGGGCCCAGGGCGCCCCGCTGAAGCTTTCTTT
CASSQEGPGRPAEAFF
>NA|NA|TRBJ2-3|TRBV7-2
TGTGCCAGCAGCTTAACTCGCAGCACAGATACGCAGTATTTT
CASSLTRSTDTQYF